A single sample gave rise to the 28 T cell receptor beta chains below, sequenced in a study of blood T cell repertoires in COVID-19. Sequenced by immunoSEQ multiplex PCR; TCRdb stores in-frame clones only, minus some. Of under 300,000 clones in the sample, around 83% were seen once. The sample consisted of peripheral blood. All receptors derive from a man between 18 and 29 years old with active or convalescent COVID-19.

The chain combines TRBV19 with TRBJ1-4; 10 nucleotides line up with TRBD1. The germline gives CDR1 LNHDA, CDR2 SQIVND (reference sequence). This CDR3 region has 18 residues. The V segment lost 7 bases and the J segment 2 bases; nucleotides outside the gene matches: 13. The CDR3 nucleotides read TGTGCCAGTAATCGAGTAGGGACAGGGGTCGTGACTAATGAAAAACTGTTTTTT. Translating it yields CASNRVGTGVVTNEKLFF.

The chain recombines TRBV19 with TRBJ2-2; D unresolved. V lost 5 bases to trimming and J lost 4 bases, with 14 bases between them. The CDR3 loop spans 15 amino acids. Per the germline V gene, CDR1 is LNHDA and CDR2 is SQIVND (reference sequence). The CDR3 DNA reads TGTGCCAGTAGTCTAAGCGAGGCTGGCACCGGGGAGCTGTTTTTT. Protein sequence: CASSLSEAGTGELFF.

The chain links TRBV12-5 to TRBJ1-2, with TRBD1 matching over 7 bases. Germline CDR1 and CDR2: LGHNT and FRNRAP. The V segment lost 1 base and the J segment 4 bases; nucleotides outside the gene matches: 3. This CDR3 is built from 14 residues. Here the CDR3 DNA reads TGTGCTAGTGGTTTGGCTCCAGGGGGCTATGGCTACACCTTC. Residues: CASGLAPGGYGYTF.

The chain uses TRBV10-1 and TRBJ2-7, with TRBD1 matching 8 bases. V was clipped by 6 bases and J by 6 bases; unmatched bases: 4. There are 12 residues in the CDR3. Germline CDR1 WNHNN, CDR2 SYGVQD (reference sequence). In DNA, the CDR3 is TGCGCCAGCAGAGCGGACAGGGCCGAGCAGTACTTC. Translated: CASRADRAEQYF.

The CDR3 coding sequence is TGTGCCAGCAGTAGGGACAGGGGCTCGAACACTGAAGCTTTCTTT. Protein: CASSRDRGSNTEAFF. The rearrangement links TRBV6-5 to TRBJ1-1; the match to TRBD1 covers 10 bases. V trimming: 5 bases; J trimming: 1 base; junction bases outside the gene matches: 4. CDR1 is MNHEY and CDR2 is SVGAGI in the germline V gene. CDR3 size: 15 residues.

This chain links TRBV30 with TRBJ2-5; the D gene is possibly TRBD1 (5 bases). Trimming took 2 bases from V and 2 from J, leaving 15 bases between them. Germline V gene data show CDR1 as GTSNPN and CDR2 as SVGIG (reference sequence). CDR3 length: 15 amino acids. The CDR3 reads CAWSNQGSRQETQYF. The CDR3 DNA reads as TGTGCCTGGAGTAATCAGGGTTCAAGGCAAGAGACCCAGTACTTC.

The rearrangement joins TRBV2 to TRBJ2-2; D uncertain. CDR1 and CDR2 (germline): SNHLY, FYNNEI. With 4 bases removed from V and 3 bases from J, the gap between germline ends came to 12 bases. This CDR3 comprises 15 residues. The DNA of the CDR3 is TGTGCCAGCAGTGTCGGTCTACCCTACACCGGGGAGCTGTTTTTT. As protein: CASSVGLPYTGELFF.

V is TRBV7-9 and J is TRBJ2-5; tentative D call: TRBD1 (6 bases). Germline V gene lookup returns CDR1 SEHNR and CDR2 FQNEAQ (reference sequence). V was shortened by 6 bases and J by 5 bases, with 16 bases between the two germline ends. CDR3 length: 14 residues. The CDR3 DNA is TGTGCCAGCAGTTTCGGACAGCTTCTGGAGACCCAGTACTTC. This gives the protein CASSFGQLLETQYF.

The chain employs TRBV5-1 and TRBJ1-2; the D gene is possibly TRBD1 (5 bases). The CDR3 covers 17 residues. The V gene lost 4 bases and the J gene lost 0 bases, with 19 bases spanning the gap. Germline lookup yields CDR1 SGHRS and CDR2 YFSETQ. CDR3 sequence: CASSLGHSARTNYGYTF. In nucleotides, the CDR3 is TGCGCCAGCAGCCTCGGACACAGCGCTCGAACTAACTATGGCTACACCTTC.

The rearrangement uses TRBV12-3 or TRBV12-4 and TRBJ2-1; a weak D match, TRBD1 (6 bases). The CDR3 spans 11 residues. Trimming pared 6 bases from V and 7 bases from J, leaving 7 bases between. Here the CDR3 reads CASRQGNEQFF. In DNA form, the CDR3 reads TGTGCCAGCAGACAGGGAAATGAGCAGTTCTTC.

The V and J genes are TRBV5-1 and TRBJ1-1; D uncertain. V was pared by 0 bases and J by 9 bases, with 15 bases between. This CDR3 region has 14 residues. Germline V gene lookup returns CDR1 SGHRS and CDR2 YFSETQ. CDR3 protein: CASSLGGVNAQAFF. The CDR3 region has the DNA TGCGCCAGCAGCTTGGGAGGTGTTAATGCCCAAGCTTTCTTT.

The V gene is TRBV11-1, the J gene TRBJ2-1, with D maybe TRBD2 (5 bases). CDR3 length: 15 amino acids. Germline V lookup: CDR1 SGHAT, CDR2 FQDESV (reference sequence). Between the trimmed V and J ends, which lost 3 bases and 0 bases, there was a span of 9 bases. The CDR3 spells CASSLDWISYNEQFF. The CDR3 nucleotides read TGTGCCAGCAGCTTGGACTGGATCTCCTACAATGAGCAGTTCTTC.

The rearrangement uses TRBV24-1 and TRBJ2-5; possibly TRBD1 for D (6 bases). The germline V gene encodes CDR1 KGHDR and CDR2 SFDVKD. The CDR3 is 18 amino acids. The V gene lost 3 bases and the J gene lost 3 bases, with 22 bases spanning the gap. The CDR3 DNA follows: TGTGCCACCAGTGATACCCCAGGGGCAGGGGCGGTTAAAGAGACCCAGTACTTC. The encoded protein is CATSDTPGAGAVKETQYF.

This clone was seen only a few times. The V call is TRBV5-6, the J call TRBJ2-5; D is unclear. The germline V gene encodes CDR1 SGHDT and CDR2 YYEEEE. V was clipped by 4 bases and J by 2 bases, with 12 bases between them. The CDR3 loop spans 14 amino acids. The CDR3 region has the DNA TGTGCCAGCAGCCAATCTCACAGACAAGAGACCCAGTACTTC. Translated, it gives CASSQSHRQETQYF.

CDR3 sequence: CASSYSLAGQETQYF. DNA for the CDR3: TGTGCCAGCAGTTACTCGCTAGCGGGACAAGAGACCCAGTACTTC. The rearrangement links TRBV6-5 to TRBJ2-5, with 9 bases aligning to TRBD2. This CDR3 comprises 15 residues. V was pared by 0 bases and J by 2 bases, with 1 base of the junction left unmatched. The germline V gene has CDR1 MNHEY and CDR2 SVGAGI.

The genes are TRBV3-1 (or the pseudogene TRBV3-2) and TRBJ2-5; TRBD2 matches 9 bases. The J segment lost 3 bases and the V segment lost 4 bases, leaving 3 bases of the junction unmatched. The CDR3 runs to 14 residues. Germline V lookup: CDR1 LGHDT, CDR2 YNNKEL (reference sequence). The CDR3 sequence: CASSLLAGEETQYF. CDR3 sequence (DNA): TGTGCCAGCAGCCTCTTAGCGGGAGAAGAGACCCAGTACTTC.

The V and J genes are TRBV11-2 and TRBJ2-1, with D unclear. The CDR3 runs to 10 residues. Trimming took off 4 bases at V and 9 bases at J, with 4 bases between the two ends. Germline V lookup: CDR1 SGHAT, CDR2 FQNNGV. The CDR3 protein is CASSSGEQFF. The CDR3 DNA follows: TGTGCCAGCAGCTCAGGTGAGCAGTTCTTC.

Only one count was recorded for this clone. J is TRBJ2-1 and V is TRBV3-1 (or the pseudogene TRBV3-2); possible D gene TRBD2, 7 bases. With 4 bases removed from V and 1 base from J, the gap between germline ends came to 14 bases. CDR3 length: 16 residues. Germline V gene sequence: CDR1 LGHDT, CDR2 YNNKEL (reference sequence). The CDR3 DNA follows: TGTGCCAGCAGCCCGGCGGCGGGGGCGTCCTACAATGAGCAGTTCTTC. Protein: CASSPAAGASYNEQFF.

The rearrangement joins TRBV11-3 to TRBJ2-2, with 7 bases lining up with TRBD1. CDR3 length equals 15 residues. The germline CDR1 and CDR2 sequences are SGHNT and YENEEA. V lost 6 bases, J lost 4 bases, and 8 bases stayed unmatched. The CDR3 reads CASSSRTGPTGELFF. The CDR3, as DNA: TGTGCCAGCAGTAGCCGGACAGGACCCACCGGGGAGCTGTTTTTT. Together with reference TRBV11-3 and TRBJ2-2, the CDR3 gives the full variable domain: EAGVVQSPRYKIIEKKQPVAFWCNPISGHNTLYWYLQNLGQGPELLIRYENEEAVDDSQLPKDRFSAERLKGVDSTLKIQPAELGDSAVYLCASSSRTGPTGELFFGEGSRLTVL.

This chain joins TRBV5-1 and TRBJ2-2, with a possible D match to TRBD1 (6 bases). From germline, CDR1 is SGHRS and CDR2 YFSETQ. The V gene lost 4 bases and the J gene lost 6 bases, with 13 bases spanning the gap. The CDR3 is made up of 14 amino acids. The CDR3 nucleotides read TGCGCCAGCAGCGTAGGGACATCCTCCGGGGAGCTGTTTTTT. Translated, it gives CASSVGTSSGELFF.

This chain links TRBV14 with TRBJ2-7, with a possible D match to TRBD2 (6 bases). This CDR3 comprises 13 residues. Germline assignment: CDR1 SGHDN and CDR2 FVKESK. Trimming stripped 4 bases from V and 6 bases from J, with 13 bases between. As DNA, the CDR3 is TGTGCCAGCAGCCCTGACGGCGGGATCGAGCAGTACTTC. Amino acid sequence: CASSPDGGIEQYF.

The chain joins TRBV4-2 to TRBJ2-7, with 7 positions matching TRBD2. Germline values: CDR1 LGHNA, CDR2 YNFKEQ. The V and J ends lost 5 bases and 4 bases, in that order; junction bases with no gene match: 17. The CDR3 sequence is 17 residues long. CDR3 loop: CASSTASVGLTVYEQYF. CDR3 bases: TGTGCCAGCAGCACCGCCTCCGTGGGACTAACCGTGTACGAGCAGTACTTC.

The chain uses TRBV6-5 and TRBJ2-7; 7 positions match TRBD2. The CDR3 covers 15 residues. V shed 6 bases, J shed 3 bases, and the junction held 11 bases outside the gene matches. From germline, CDR1 is MNHEY and CDR2 SVGAGI. The CDR3, as DNA: TGTGCCAGCAGCCTCCGGGGCCCGGGGGGCTACGAGCAGTACTTC. Protein product: CASSLRGPGGYEQYF.

The rearrangement uses TRBV12-3 or TRBV12-4 and TRBJ1-1; D possibly corresponds to TRBD1 (5 bases). This CDR3 is 12 amino acids long. Trimming left V 4 bases short and J 10 bases short, with 13 bases between. Here the CDR3 reads CASSYTGVLAFF. The CDR3 DNA reads as TGTGCCAGCAGTTACACAGGAGTTTTAGCTTTCTTT.

In this sample, this clone turned up once. This chain connects TRBV7-3 to TRBJ1-1; D is possibly TRBD1 (5 bases). The CDR3 runs to 13 residues. The germline CDR1 and CDR2 sequences are SGHTA and FQGTGA. Trimming removed 8 bases from V and 1 base from J, with 11 bases in between. The CDR3 DNA reads TGTGCCAGCGCATCCGGGGGGAACACTGAAGCTTTCTTT. Its protein product is CASASGGNTEAFF.

The V call is TRBV4-2, the J call TRBJ1-2; no clear D. This CDR3 spans 14 amino acids. The germline V gene has CDR1 LGHNA and CDR2 YNFKEQ. V lost 1 base and J 8 bases, leaving 14 bases between the germline ends. The CDR3 region has the DNA TGTGCCAGCAGCCAAGTGACCAGCGACTGGGGCTACACCTTC. It yields the protein CASSQVTSDWGYTF.

The genes are TRBV5-1 and TRBJ2-7; the D gene is possibly TRBD1 (6 bases). Trimming took off 0 bases at V and 0 bases at J, with 13 bases between the two ends. In germline, CDR1 is SGHRS, CDR2 YFSETQ. This CDR3 spans 16 amino acids. This chain's CDR3 is CASSLAPGATSYEQYF. The CDR3 bases are TGCGCCAGCAGCTTGGCGCCAGGGGCGACCTCCTACGAGCAGTACTTC. The full variable domain, in which reference TRBV5-1 and TRBJ2-7 provide the parts outside the CDR3, is KAGVTQTPRYLIKTRGQQVTLSCSPISGHRSVSWYQQTPGQGLQFLFEYFSETQRNKGNFPGRFSGRQFSNSRSEMNVSTLELGDSALYLCASSLAPGATSYEQYFGPGTRLTVT.

The chain joins TRBV19 to TRBJ1-5, with TRBD1 as a possible D gene (5 bases). V was clipped by 9 bases and J by 5 bases, with 14 bases between them. Germline-derived CDR1 and CDR2 are LNHDA and SQIVND (reference sequence). The CDR3 is made up of 13 amino acids. This CDR3 reads CASNWGGDQPQHF. In DNA form, the CDR3 reads TGTGCCAGCAACTGGGGCGGGGATCAGCCCCAGCATTTT.